Presented here are 28 T cell receptor beta chains from one specimen sequenced in a study of T cell repertoires in cytomegalovirus infection. In TCRdb, the reads were re-called with MiXCR into one record per CDR3 protein. The table records roughly 800,000 distinct CDR3 sequences, 25% to 35% of them present only once. The antigens of these receptors remain unknown. This sample comprised cultured CD8+ T cells from PBMCs, obtained from culture after CMV antigen stimulation. These receptor sequences come from a human donor in good health (CMV status not recorded). Some clones in this sample may be carry-over from other donors' samples.

At least ten counts were recorded for this clonotype. The chain employs TRBV7-6 and TRBJ2-2, with 11 bases matching TRBD2. The CDR3 runs 17 residues. Germline-derived CDR1 and CDR2 are SGHVS and FNYEAQ. V dropped 3 bases and J dropped 2; count of bases not matched to a gene: 5. The CDR3 DNA follows: TGTGCCAGCAGCTTGGCTAGCGGGGGGACTAACACCGGGGAGCTGTTTTTT. Translated, it gives CASSLASGGTNTGELFF.

The chain is built from TRBV10-3 and TRBJ1-2, with D possibly TRBD1 on 5 matching bases. This CDR3 region has 14 residues. Germline-derived CDR1 and CDR2 are ENHRY and SYGVKD. Deletions cut 4 bases from V and 1 base from J, with 10 bases between. CDR3 sequence: CAISGGDGNYGYTF. The CDR3 DNA is TGTGCCATCAGTGGAGGGGATGGTAACTATGGCTACACCTTC.

This clonotype has just a few counts. The V call is TRBV28, the J call TRBJ2-5; D remains ambiguous. The V gene's germline CDR1 is MDHEN and CDR2 SYDVKM. V was cut by 3 bases and J by 5 bases, with 10 bases left in between. This CDR3 comprises 13 residues. The CDR3 DNA follows: TGTGCCAGCAGTTTGGGATTTTTGGAGACCCAGTACTTC. Encoded protein: CASSLGFLETQYF.

This clonotype showed up many times. The V gene is TRBV12-3 or TRBV12-4, the J gene TRBJ1-6; no clear D. V was clipped by 6 bases and J by 9 bases, with 18 bases between them. The length of the CDR3 is 15 residues. CDR3 protein: CASSRRDQRISPLHF. In DNA form, the CDR3 reads TGTGCCAGCAGCCGACGTGACCAGCGAATTTCACCCCTCCACTTT.

This clonotype was observed a few times. The gene calls are TRBV12-3 or TRBV12-4 and TRBJ2-1, with D possibly TRBD2 on 7 matching bases. CDR3 length: 14 residues. V was pared by 7 bases and J by 7 bases, with 17 bases between. The CDR3 is CASTVGGADNEQFF. The CDR3 DNA reads TGTGCCAGCACCGTAGGGGGGGCGGATAATGAGCAGTTCTTC.

The chain links TRBV10-3 to TRBJ2-7; D is undetermined. The germline V and J ends were trimmed by 6 bases and 0 bases, with 9 bases remaining between them. Germline V gene lookup returns CDR1 ENHRY and CDR2 SYGVKD. CDR3 size: 13 residues. CDR3 nucleotides: TGTGCCATCAGGGACGGTAGCTCCTACGAGCAGTACGTC. This translates into CAIRDGSSYEQYV.

The chain has TRBV9 and TRBJ1-1, with unresolved D. This CDR3 region has 15 residues. CDR1 is SGDLS, CDR2 YYNGEE, per germline. The V end was cut by 3 bases, the J end by 2 bases, with 14 bases between. CDR3 DNA sequence: TGTGCCAGCAGCGCCCATCCGCAGGTTAACACTGAAGCTTTCTTT. It specifies CASSAHPQVNTEAFF.

This clonotype was observed at least ten times. V gene TRBV4-2 combines with J gene TRBJ2-1, with D possibly TRBD2 on 6 matching bases. CDR1 and CDR2 from the germline V gene are LGHNA and YNFKEQ. This CDR3 region has 17 residues. The V end lost 3 bases, the J end lost 4 bases, and 19 bases lay between the germline ends. The CDR3 loop reads CASSHIFPSASYNEQFF. DNA for the CDR3: TGTGCCAGCAGCCACATCTTCCCTAGCGCCTCTTACAATGAGCAGTTCTTC.

The chain links TRBV6-2 or TRBV6-3 to TRBJ2-7, with a tentative D call TRBD1 (5 bases). The length of the CDR3 is 16 residues. V lost 7 bases and J lost 8, with 27 bases in between. The germline V gene encodes CDR1 MNHEY and CDR2 SVGEGT. The CDR3 nucleotides read TGTGCCAGCAAGAAACTATTCAGGGATTCCGAGGACCAGCAGTACTTC. Translating gives CASKKLFRDSEDQQYF.

The chain uses TRBV7-9 and TRBJ2-2, with 9 bases aligning to TRBD2. The CDR3 is 15 amino acids. Unmatched junction bases numbered 4, after V lost 5 bases and J lost 3 bases. Germline V gene data show CDR1 as SEHNR and CDR2 as FQNEAQ (reference sequence). The CDR3 region has the DNA TGTGCCAGCAGCGATCTAGCGGGGCACACCGGGGAGCTGTTTTTT. It translates to CASSDLAGHTGELFF.

The chain carries TRBV7-6 and TRBJ2-1; 7 nucleotides agree with TRBD1. Losses at the gene ends were 1 base for V and 5 bases for J; bases not matched to a gene: 8. This CDR3 has 16 amino acids. Germline V gene lookup returns CDR1 SGHVS and CDR2 FNYEAQ. The CDR3: CASSLVRDSVDNEQFF. CDR3 in DNA: TGTGCCAGCAGCTTAGTCCGGGACAGCGTCGACAATGAGCAGTTCTTC.

There are many counts of this clonotype. V gene TRBV7-3 combines with J gene TRBJ1-1; D remains unclear. Germline V gene sequence: CDR1 SGHTA, CDR2 FQGTGA. V was trimmed by 5 bases and J by 1 base, leaving 8 bases between them. The CDR3 length is 13 residues. The CDR3, as DNA: TGTGCCAGCAGCCTTACACGGAACACTGAAGCTTTCTTT. It specifies CASSLTRNTEAFF.

CDR3 in DNA: TGTGCCAGCAGCACCAACCGGGCATACAATGAGCAGTTCTTC. Its translation: CASSTNRAYNEQFF. The V gene is TRBV9, the J gene TRBJ2-1; D is unresolved. Per germline, CDR1 SGDLS and CDR2 YYNGEE. The CDR3 has 14 residues. V dropped 4 bases and J dropped 4 bases, with 12 bases sitting between them.

This clonotype came up a few times. The chain couples TRBV2 to TRBJ1-2, with 7 bases that match TRBD1. The CDR3 sequence is 15 residues long. The J segment lost 2 bases and the V segment lost 11 bases, leaving 14 bases of the junction unmatched. Germline CDR1 reads SNHLY; CDR2 reads FYNNEI. CDR3 DNA sequence: TGTGCCCTACAGGGGCGGTGGACACCAAACTATGGCTACACCTTC. Translation: CALQGRWTPNYGYTF.

In its sample, this clonotype was seen many times. V usage is TRBV7-6 and J usage is TRBJ2-3, with 7 bases fitting TRBD2. J was trimmed by 0 bases and V by 4 bases; bases with no gene match: 7. The CDR3 covers 16 residues. Germline CDR1 SGHVS, CDR2 FNYEAQ. This CDR3 reads CASSSYSGTSTDTQYF. The DNA of the CDR3 is TGTGCCAGCAGCTCATACAGCGGGACTAGCACAGATACGCAGTATTTT.

The gene calls are TRBV18 and TRBJ2-1; D is undetermined. The CDR3 totals 15 residues. Germline loops: CDR1 KGHSH, CDR2 LQKENI. Trimming left V 3 bases short and J 0 bases short, with 9 bases between. CDR3 bases: TGTGCCAGCTCACCGGATGAAAGCTCCTACAATGAGCAGTTCTTC. It encodes CASSPDESSYNEQFF.

This chain uses TRBV4-1 with TRBJ1-2; D remains unclear. Trimming stripped 2 bases from V and 6 bases from J, with 7 bases between. The V gene's germline CDR1 is MGHRA and CDR2 YSYEKL. The CDR3 extends over 12 amino acids. This CDR3 is CASSQTSDGYTF. The CDR3 DNA reads as TGCGCCAGCAGCCAAACCAGTGATGGCTACACCTTC.

The rearrangement links TRBV2 to TRBJ1-1; the D is unclear. Looked up from germline, CDR1 is SNHLY and CDR2 is FYNNEI. This CDR3 is 13 amino acids long. V was trimmed by 7 bases and J by 5 bases, leaving 14 bases between them. The DNA of the CDR3 is TGTGCCAGCAACGGGGATAGGGAAACTGAAGCTTTCTTT. As protein: CASNGDRETEAFF.

The CDR3 loop reads CASNRVGHNEQFF. The DNA of the CDR3 is TGTGCCAGCAACAGGGTAGGCCACAATGAGCAGTTCTTC. V gene TRBV9 combines with J gene TRBJ2-1; D possibly corresponds to TRBD1 (6 bases). V lost 6 bases, J lost 5 bases, and 12 bases lay in between. This CDR3 contains 13 residues. In germline, CDR1 is SGDLS, CDR2 YYNGEE.

As for this clonotype: Germline and junction disagree at one end, which may indicate a read error. The chain is built from TRBV7-4 and TRBJ1-1; D may be TRBD1 (6 bases). This CDR3 comprises 10 residues. In germline, CDR1 is SGHVT, CDR2 SQSDAQ. CDR3 sequence reads: CASSARDTSF. DNA of the CDR3: TGTGCCAGCAGCGCCCGGGACACATCCTTT.

This clonotype was detected only a few times. The rearrangement uses TRBV6-6 and TRBJ1-1; D is perhaps TRBD1 (6 bases). The germline CDR1 and CDR2 sequences are MNHNY and SVGAGI (reference sequence). V lost 4 bases to trimming and J lost 10 bases, with 10 bases between them. The CDR3 sequence is 11 residues long. The chain's CDR3 is CASSLQGLAFF. The CDR3 region has the DNA TGTGCCAGCAGTTTACAGGGTTTAGCTTTCTTT.

Only one count was recorded for this clonotype. The J gene is TRBJ2-7, the V gene TRBV7-4; 7 nucleotides match TRBD1. Germline-derived CDR1 and CDR2 are SGHVT and SQSDAQ. Unmatched junction bases numbered 7, after V lost 5 bases and J lost 0 bases. The CDR3 has 15 residues. CDR3 protein: CASSAQGESSYEQYF. The CDR3 DNA is TGTGCCAGCAGCGCTCAGGGGGAGAGCTCCTACGAGCAGTACTTC.

The rearrangement uses TRBV19 and TRBJ2-3; D is perhaps TRBD1 (5 bases). Germline CDR1 LNHDA, CDR2 SQIVND (reference sequence). V lost 8 bases to trimming and J lost 6 bases, with 15 bases between them. The CDR3 covers 13 residues. The CDR3 here is CASGARGRDTQYF. CDR3 coding DNA: TGTGCCAGTGGGGCAAGGGGTCGGGATACGCAGTATTTT.

This clonotype was seen a handful of times. This chain joins TRBV10-3 and TRBJ2-1, with unresolved D. V lost 4 bases and J 5 bases, leaving 12 bases between the germline ends. Germline lookup yields CDR1 ENHRY and CDR2 SYGVKD. The CDR3 is 14 amino acids. The CDR3 region has the DNA TGTGCCATCAGTGGAATAGGGATGGACAATGAGCAGTTCTTC. Amino acid sequence: CAISGIGMDNEQFF.

V gene TRBV13 combines with J gene TRBJ2-6; D gene ambiguous. V shed 7 bases and J shed 0 bases, with 10 bases lying between them. Germline V gene lookup returns CDR1 PRHDT and CDR2 FYEKMQ (reference sequence). This CDR3 has 15 residues. CDR3 residues: CASTRGRSGANVLTF. For the CDR3, the DNA is TGTGCCAGCACCCGTGGCCGCTCTGGGGCCAACGTCCTGACTTTC.

This chain connects TRBV2 to TRBJ1-1; the D is unclear. Looked up from germline, CDR1 is SNHLY and CDR2 is FYNNEI. Trimming stripped 10 bases from V and 4 bases from J, with 10 bases between. The CDR3 runs 11 residues. The CDR3 sequence: CATRMGTEAFF. CDR3 bases: TGTGCCACCAGGATGGGCACTGAAGCTTTCTTT.

This clonotype was seen only a few times. The chain couples TRBV12-3 or TRBV12-4 to TRBJ2-5; D might be TRBD1 (6 bases). This CDR3 region has 15 residues. Trimming cost V 0 bases and J 3 bases, with 11 bases left between them. The CDR3 reads CASSLADRIEETQYF. The CDR3 DNA is TGTGCCAGCAGTTTAGCCGACAGGATTGAAGAGACCCAGTACTTC.

This chain joins TRBV7-9 and TRBJ2-7; D may be TRBD2 (6 bases). The germline V gene has CDR1 SEHNR and CDR2 FQNEAQ (reference sequence). The V and J ends lost 11 bases and 7 bases respectively, with 21 bases between them. This CDR3 is 13 amino acids long. CDR3 sequence reads: CALGGGAQGEQYF. The CDR3 DNA reads TGTGCCCTAGGAGGCGGGGCCCAAGGAGAGCAGTACTTC.